A single sample gave rise to the 8 T cell receptor beta chains below, sequenced in a study of T cell responses to AZD1222 COVID-19 vaccine (dated by TCRdb to the early 2020s). Library construction relied on the immunoSEQ multiplex PCR assay. Imported from immuneACCESS, the table was reduced by TCRdb to in-frame sequences with V and J called. These copies leave out some clones; in studies compared against another copy, an unresolved V gene accounts for under half, and the cause of the remainder is not known. The sample table shows under 150,000 clones, and 92% are seen once. The ten largest clones capture approximately 4.7% of the sample. The sample's time point label, in plain terms: baseline before first vaccination. The sequences come from peripheral blood, collected on day 0 of AZD1222 vaccination. Receptors originate from an adult in good health.

The rearrangement links TRBV6-2 or TRBV6-3 to TRBJ1-2, with D tentatively TRBD1 (6 bases). V was cut by 2 bases and J by 0 bases, with 13 bases left in between. Per germline, CDR1 MNHEY and CDR2 SVGEGT. The CDR3 length is 16 residues. The CDR3 nucleotides are TGTGCCAGCAGTTACGTTGGGGGACAAGCTAACTATGGCTACACCTTC. It is translated as CASSYVGGQANYGYTF.

The rearrangement uses TRBV19 and TRBJ1-4; the D gene is possibly TRBD1 (6 bases). The V gene's germline CDR1 is LNHDA and CDR2 SQIVND (reference sequence). The CDR3 covers 15 residues. Trimming left V 6 bases short and J 5 bases short, with 16 bases between. The CDR3 region has the DNA TGTGCCAGTAGATCACCGGGACACAGAAATGAAAAACTGTTTTTT. This codes for CASRSPGHRNEKLFF. Full variable domain (remainder filled in from reference TRBV19 and TRBJ1-4): DGGITQSPKYLFRKEGQNVTLSCEQNLNHDAMYWYRQDPGQGLRLIYYSQIVNDFQKGDIAEGYSVSREKKESFPLTVTSAQKNPTAFYLCASRSPGHRNEKLFFGSGTQLSVL.

The chain links TRBV28 to TRBJ1-2; 7 bases agree with TRBD1. This CDR3 is 14 amino acids long. CDR1 and CDR2 (germline): MDHEN, SYDVKM. Trimming at V came to 7 bases and at J to 4 bases, leaving 9 bases not matched to a gene. CDR3 sequence: CASNPGRDSYGYTF. The CDR3 nucleotides read TGTGCCAGCAACCCAGGACGGGACAGCTATGGCTACACCTTC.

The chain uses TRBV27 and TRBJ2-5; D gene uncertain. CDR1 and CDR2 (germline): MNHEY, SMNVEV (reference sequence). V was clipped by 1 base and J by 3 bases, with 15 bases between them. The CDR3 is 16 residues long. The CDR3 sequence is CASSLYQVSPEETQYF. CDR3 DNA sequence: TGTGCCAGCAGTTTATATCAGGTTTCCCCCGAAGAGACCCAGTACTTC.

Only one count was recorded for this clone. This chain connects TRBV28 to TRBJ2-7; D is possibly TRBD1 (6 bases). Trimming pared 4 bases from V and 2 bases from J, leaving 15 bases between. CDR1 and CDR2 (germline): MDHEN, SYDVKM. There are 15 residues in the CDR3. Here the CDR3 DNA reads TGTGCCAGCAGTTCCCAGGGGAAGGGAACCTACGAGCAGTACTTC. Protein product: CASSSQGKGTYEQYF.

V and J are TRBV5-1 and TRBJ2-2; tentatively, D is TRBD2 (5 bases). V lost 2 bases and J lost 0, with 11 bases in between. CDR3 length: 16 residues. From germline, CDR1 is SGHRS and CDR2 YFSETQ. This CDR3 reads CASSLSGLTNTGELFF. The CDR3 nucleotides read TGCGCCAGCAGCTTATCCGGACTCACGAACACCGGGGAGCTGTTTTTT. Combining the CDR3 with reference TRBV5-1 and TRBJ2-2 gives the whole variable domain KAGVTQTPRYLIKTRGQQVTLSCSPISGHRSVSWYQQTPGQGLQFLFEYFSETQRNKGNFPGRFSGRQFSNSRSEMNVSTLELGDSALYLCASSLSGLTNTGELFFGEGSRLTVL.

The CDR3 spells CASSLWGDAGGRDEQFF. Written as DNA, the CDR3 is TGTGCCAGCAGCTTATGGGGAGATGCGGGGGGACGCGATGAGCAGTTCTTC. The rearrangement links TRBV7-2 to TRBJ2-1; TRBD2 matches at 8 bases. The CDR3 extends over 17 amino acids. Germline V gives CDR1 SGHTA, CDR2 FQGNSA. V lost 2 bases and J lost 8; bases outside the gene matches: 14.

V gene TRBV9 combines with J gene TRBJ2-3; possibly TRBD1 for D (6 bases). CDR1 SGDLS and CDR2 YYNGEE come from the germline V gene. The CDR3 is 17 amino acids. With 3 bases removed from V and 1 base from J, the gap between germline ends came to 18 bases. The chain's CDR3 is CASSGPWGRGGTDTQYF. The CDR3 DNA follows: TGTGCCAGCAGCGGGCCTTGGGGGCGAGGCGGCACAGATACGCAGTATTTT. Together with reference TRBV9 and TRBJ2-3, the CDR3 gives the full variable domain: DSGVTQTPKHLITATGQRVTLRCSPRSGDLSVYWYQQSLDQGLQFLIQYYNGEERAKGNILERFSAQQFPDLHSELNLSSLELGDSALYFCASSGPWGRGGTDTQYFGPGTRLTVL.